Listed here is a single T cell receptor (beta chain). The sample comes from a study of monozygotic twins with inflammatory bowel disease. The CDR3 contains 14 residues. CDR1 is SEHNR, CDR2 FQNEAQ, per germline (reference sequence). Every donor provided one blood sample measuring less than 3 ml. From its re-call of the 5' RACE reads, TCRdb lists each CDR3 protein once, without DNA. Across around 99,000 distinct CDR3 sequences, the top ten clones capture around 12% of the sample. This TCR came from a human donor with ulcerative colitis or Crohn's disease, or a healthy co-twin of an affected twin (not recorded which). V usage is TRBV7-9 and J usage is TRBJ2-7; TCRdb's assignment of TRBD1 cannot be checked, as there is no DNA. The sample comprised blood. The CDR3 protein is CASSIWDRGHEQYF.